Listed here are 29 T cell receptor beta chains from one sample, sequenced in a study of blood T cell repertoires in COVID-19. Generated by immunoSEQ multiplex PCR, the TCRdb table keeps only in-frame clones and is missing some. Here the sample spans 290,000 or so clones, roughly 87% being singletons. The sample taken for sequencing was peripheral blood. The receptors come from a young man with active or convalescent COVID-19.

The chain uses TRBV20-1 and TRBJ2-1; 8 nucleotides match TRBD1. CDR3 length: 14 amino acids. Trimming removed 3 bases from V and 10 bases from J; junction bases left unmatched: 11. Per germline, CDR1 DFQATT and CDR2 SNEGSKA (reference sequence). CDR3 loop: CSASRDRGPVEQFF. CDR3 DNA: TGCAGTGCTAGTCGTGACAGGGGCCCCGTCGAGCAGTTCTTC.

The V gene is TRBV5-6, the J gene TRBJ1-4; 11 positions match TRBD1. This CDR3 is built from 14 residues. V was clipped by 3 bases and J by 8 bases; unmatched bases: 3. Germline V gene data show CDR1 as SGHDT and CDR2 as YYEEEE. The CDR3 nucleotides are TGTGCCAGCAGCTGGGGACAGGGGGAAGAAAAACTGTTTTTT. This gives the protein CASSWGQGEEKLFF.

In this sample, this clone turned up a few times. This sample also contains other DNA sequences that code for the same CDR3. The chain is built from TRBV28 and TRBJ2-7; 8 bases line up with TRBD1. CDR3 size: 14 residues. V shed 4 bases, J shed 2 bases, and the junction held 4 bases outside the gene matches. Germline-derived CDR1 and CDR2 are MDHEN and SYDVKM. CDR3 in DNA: TGTGCCAGCAGTTGGGGACAGGAGACCTACGAGCAGTACTTC. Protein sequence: CASSWGQETYEQYF.

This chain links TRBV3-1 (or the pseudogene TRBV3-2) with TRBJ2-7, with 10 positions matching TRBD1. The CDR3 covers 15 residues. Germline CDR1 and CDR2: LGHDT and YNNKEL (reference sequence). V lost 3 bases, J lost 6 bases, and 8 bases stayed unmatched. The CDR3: CASSHRRDRGSEQYF. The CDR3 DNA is TGTGCCAGCAGCCATCGAAGGGACAGGGGATCCGAGCAGTACTTC.

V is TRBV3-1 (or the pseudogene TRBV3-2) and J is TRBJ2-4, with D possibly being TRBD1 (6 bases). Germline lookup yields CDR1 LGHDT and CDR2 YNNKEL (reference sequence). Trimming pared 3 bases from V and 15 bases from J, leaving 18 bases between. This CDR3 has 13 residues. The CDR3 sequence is CASSQGDMSSPYF. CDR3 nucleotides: TGTGCCAGCAGCCAGGGGGACATGTCTTCTCCGTACTTC.

The CDR3 protein is CASSLGPQQPQHF. Written as DNA, the CDR3 is TGTGCCAGCAGCTTAGGGCCCCAACAGCCCCAGCATTTT. The V gene is TRBV11-2, the J gene TRBJ1-5; D is undetermined. The germline V and J ends were trimmed by 1 base and 7 bases, with 8 bases remaining between them. The V gene's germline CDR1 is SGHAT and CDR2 FQNNGV. The CDR3 is 13 residues long.

The CDR3 spells CASSHDRGRHGYTF. CDR3 sequence (DNA): TGTGCCAGCAGCCACGACAGGGGGCGGCATGGCTACACCTTC. This chain links TRBV6-5 with TRBJ1-2, with 10 bases aligning to TRBD1. The CDR3 is made up of 14 amino acids. With 6 bases clipped from V and 6 bases from J, the junction kept 7 bases outside the gene matches. CDR1 and CDR2 (germline): MNHEY, SVGAGI.

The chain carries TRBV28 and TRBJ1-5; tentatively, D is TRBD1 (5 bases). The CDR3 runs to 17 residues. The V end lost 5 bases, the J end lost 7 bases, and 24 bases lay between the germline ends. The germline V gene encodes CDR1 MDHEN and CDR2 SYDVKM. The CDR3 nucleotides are TGTGCCAGCAGTCTAAGACAGCTCTACCCTTCATGGCAGCCCCAGCATTTT. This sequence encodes CASSLRQLYPSWQPQHF.

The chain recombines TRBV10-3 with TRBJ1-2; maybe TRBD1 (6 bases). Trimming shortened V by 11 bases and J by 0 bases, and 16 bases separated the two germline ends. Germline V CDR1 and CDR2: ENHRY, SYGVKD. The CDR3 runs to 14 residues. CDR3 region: CASGEFVANYGYTF. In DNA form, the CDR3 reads TGTGCCTCAGGGGAGTTTGTAGCTAACTATGGCTACACCTTC.

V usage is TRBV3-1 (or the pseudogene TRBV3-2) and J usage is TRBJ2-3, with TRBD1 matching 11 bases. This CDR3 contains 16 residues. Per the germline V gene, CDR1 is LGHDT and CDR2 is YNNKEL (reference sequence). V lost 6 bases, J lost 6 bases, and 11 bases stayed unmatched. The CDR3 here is CASRPSDRGLSDTQYF. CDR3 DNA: TGTGCCAGCAGGCCGTCGGACAGGGGGCTCTCGGATACGCAGTATTTT.

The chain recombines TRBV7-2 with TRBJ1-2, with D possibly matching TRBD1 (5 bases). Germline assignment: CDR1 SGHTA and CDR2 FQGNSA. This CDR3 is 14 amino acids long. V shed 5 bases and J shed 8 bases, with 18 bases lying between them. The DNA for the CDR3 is TGTGCCAGCAGCCAAGCCGTGCGGGGCGTCGGCTACACCTTC. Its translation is CASSQAVRGVGYTF.

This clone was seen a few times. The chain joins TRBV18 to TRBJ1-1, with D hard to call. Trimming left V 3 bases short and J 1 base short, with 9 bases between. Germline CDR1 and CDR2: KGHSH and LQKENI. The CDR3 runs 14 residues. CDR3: CASSPLAGNTEAFF. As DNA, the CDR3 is TGTGCCAGCTCACCCCTTGCCGGGAACACTGAAGCTTTCTTT.

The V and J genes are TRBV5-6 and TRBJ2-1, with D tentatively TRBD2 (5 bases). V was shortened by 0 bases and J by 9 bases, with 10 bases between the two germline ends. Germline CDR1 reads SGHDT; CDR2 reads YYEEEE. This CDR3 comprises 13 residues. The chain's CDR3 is CASSLVLAGEQFF. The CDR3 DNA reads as TGTGCCAGCAGCTTGGTTCTAGCAGGTGAGCAGTTCTTC.

The CDR3 sequence is CASSLARLERATGELFF. CDR3 in DNA: TGTGCCAGCAGCTTAGCAAGACTAGAGAGAGCGACCGGGGAGCTGTTTTTT. This chain uses TRBV7-6 with TRBJ2-2; maybe TRBD2 (6 bases). The CDR3 contains 17 residues. From germline, CDR1 is SGHVS and CDR2 FNYEAQ. V was cut by 0 bases and J by 5 bases, with 16 bases left in between.

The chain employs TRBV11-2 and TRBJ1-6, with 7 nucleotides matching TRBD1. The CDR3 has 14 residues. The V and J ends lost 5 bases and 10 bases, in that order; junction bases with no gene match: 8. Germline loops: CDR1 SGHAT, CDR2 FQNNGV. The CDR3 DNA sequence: TGTGCCAGCAGCCCGACAGGGTCATACTCACCCCTCCACTTT. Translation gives CASSPTGSYSPLHF. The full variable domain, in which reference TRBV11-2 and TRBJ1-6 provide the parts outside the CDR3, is EAGVAQSPRYKIIEKRQSVAFWCNPISGHATLYWYQQILGQGPKLLIQFQNNGVVDDSQLPKDRFSAERLKGVDSTLKIQPAKLEDSAVYLCASSPTGSYSPLHFGNGTRLTVT.

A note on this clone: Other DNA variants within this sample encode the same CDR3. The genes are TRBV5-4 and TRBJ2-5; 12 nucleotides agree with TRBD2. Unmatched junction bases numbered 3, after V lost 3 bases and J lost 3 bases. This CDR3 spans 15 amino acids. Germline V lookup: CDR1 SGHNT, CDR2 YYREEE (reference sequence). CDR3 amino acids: CASSSRLAGEETQYF. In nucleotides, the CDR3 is TGTGCCAGCAGCTCCAGACTAGCGGGAGAAGAGACCCAGTACTTC.

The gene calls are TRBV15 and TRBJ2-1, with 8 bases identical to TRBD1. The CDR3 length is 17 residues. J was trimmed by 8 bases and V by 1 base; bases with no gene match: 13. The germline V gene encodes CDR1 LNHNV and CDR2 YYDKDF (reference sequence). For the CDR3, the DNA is TGTGCCACCAGCAGAGTCCCGAGACAGGGGAATAAGGATGAGCAGTTCTTC. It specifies CATSRVPRQGNKDEQFF.

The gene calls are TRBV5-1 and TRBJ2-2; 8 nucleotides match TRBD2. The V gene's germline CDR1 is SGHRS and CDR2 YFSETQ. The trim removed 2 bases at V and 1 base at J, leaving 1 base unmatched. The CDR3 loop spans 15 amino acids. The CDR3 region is CASSFTSGNTGELFF. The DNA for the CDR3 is TGCGCCAGCAGCTTTACTAGCGGGAACACCGGGGAGCTGTTTTTT.

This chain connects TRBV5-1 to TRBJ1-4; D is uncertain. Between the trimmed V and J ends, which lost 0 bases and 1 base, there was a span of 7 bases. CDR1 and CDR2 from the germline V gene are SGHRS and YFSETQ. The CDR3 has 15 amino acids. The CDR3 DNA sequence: TGCGCCAGCAGCTTGGGAGGGATAACTAATGAAAAACTGTTTTTT. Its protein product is CASSLGGITNEKLFF.

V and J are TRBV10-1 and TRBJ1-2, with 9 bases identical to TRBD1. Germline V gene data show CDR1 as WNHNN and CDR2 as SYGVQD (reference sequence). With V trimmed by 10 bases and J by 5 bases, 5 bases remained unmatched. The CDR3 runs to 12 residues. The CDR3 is CAKTQGAYGYTF. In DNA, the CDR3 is TGCGCCAAAACACAGGGGGCGTATGGCTACACCTTC.

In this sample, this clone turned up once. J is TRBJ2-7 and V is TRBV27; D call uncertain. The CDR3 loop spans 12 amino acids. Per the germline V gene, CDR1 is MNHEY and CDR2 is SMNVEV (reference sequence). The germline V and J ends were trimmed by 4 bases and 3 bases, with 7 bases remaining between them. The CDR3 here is CASSSRGYEQYF. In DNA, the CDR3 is TGTGCCAGCAGTTCGAGAGGCTACGAGCAGTACTTC.

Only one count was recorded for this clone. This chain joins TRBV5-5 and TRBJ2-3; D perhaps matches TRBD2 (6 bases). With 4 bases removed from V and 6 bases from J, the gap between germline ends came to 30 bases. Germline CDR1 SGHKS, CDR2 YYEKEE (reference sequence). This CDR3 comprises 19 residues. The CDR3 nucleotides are TGTGCCAGCAGCCCGGAAGGGTCCTGGTGGGGCGGGGCCACGGATACGCAGTATTTT. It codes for CASSPEGSWWGGATDTQYF.

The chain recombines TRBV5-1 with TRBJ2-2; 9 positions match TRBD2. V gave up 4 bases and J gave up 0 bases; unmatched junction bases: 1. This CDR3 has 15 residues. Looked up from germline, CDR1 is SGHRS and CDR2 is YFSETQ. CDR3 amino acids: CASSQRGANTGELFF. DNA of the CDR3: TGCGCCAGCAGCCAGCGGGGGGCGAACACCGGGGAGCTGTTTTTT.

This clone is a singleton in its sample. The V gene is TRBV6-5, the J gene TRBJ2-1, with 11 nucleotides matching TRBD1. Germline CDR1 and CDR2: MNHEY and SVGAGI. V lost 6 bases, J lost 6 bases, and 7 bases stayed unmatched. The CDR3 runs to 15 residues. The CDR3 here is CASRLGQGVSNEQFF. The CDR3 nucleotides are TGTGCCAGCAGGCTGGGACAGGGGGTAAGCAATGAGCAGTTCTTC.

The CDR3 loop is CASRGGITDTQYF. CDR3 sequence (DNA): TGTGCCAGCAGGGGCGGGATTACCGATACGCAGTATTTT. The genes are TRBV12-3 or TRBV12-4 and TRBJ2-3, with D possibly being TRBD2 (6 bases). The length of the CDR3 is 13 residues. V dropped 6 bases and J dropped 6 bases, with 13 bases sitting between them.

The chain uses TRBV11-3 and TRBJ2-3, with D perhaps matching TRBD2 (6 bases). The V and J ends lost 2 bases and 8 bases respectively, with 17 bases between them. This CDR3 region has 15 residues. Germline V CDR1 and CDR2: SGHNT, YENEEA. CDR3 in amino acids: CASSLRGGADGTQYF. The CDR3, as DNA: TGTGCCAGCAGCTTAAGGGGCGGGGCCGACGGTACGCAGTATTTT. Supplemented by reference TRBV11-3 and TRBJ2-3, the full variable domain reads EAGVVQSPRYKIIEKKQPVAFWCNPISGHNTLYWYLQNLGQGPELLIRYENEEAVDDSQLPKDRFSAERLKGVDSTLKIQPAELGDSAVYLCASSLRGGADGTQYFGPGTRLTVL.

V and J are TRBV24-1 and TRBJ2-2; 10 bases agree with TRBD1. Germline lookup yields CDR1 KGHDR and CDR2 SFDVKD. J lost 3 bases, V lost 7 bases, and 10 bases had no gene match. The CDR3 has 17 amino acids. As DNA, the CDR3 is TGTGCCACCAGCGCTGCCACCGGGACAGGGGACACCGGGGAGCTGTTTTTT. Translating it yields CATSAATGTGDTGELFF.

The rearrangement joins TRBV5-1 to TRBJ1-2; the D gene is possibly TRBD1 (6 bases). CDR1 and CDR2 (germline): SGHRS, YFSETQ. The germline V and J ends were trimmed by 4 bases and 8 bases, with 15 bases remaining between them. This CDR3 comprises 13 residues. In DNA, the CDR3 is TGCGCCAGCAGCACCGAGGGGGTCTGGGGCTACACCTTC. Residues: CASSTEGVWGYTF.

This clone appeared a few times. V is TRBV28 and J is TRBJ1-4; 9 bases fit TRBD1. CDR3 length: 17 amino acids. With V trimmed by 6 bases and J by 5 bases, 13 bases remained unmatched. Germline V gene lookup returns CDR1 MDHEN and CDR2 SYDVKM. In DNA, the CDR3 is TGTGCCAGCAGCTATCAAGACTCCGGGACAGGGAATGAAAAACTGTTTTTT. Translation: CASSYQDSGTGNEKLFF.